Following are 32 T cell receptor beta chains from one sample sequenced in a study of T-cell memory formation after mild COVID-19 (dated by TCRdb to about 2021). To prepare the library, 5' RACE was applied. These reads were obtained on an Illumina NovaSeq 6000. TCRdb took the public reads, trimmed them with fastp at Q25, ran MiXCR for clone calling and kept in-frame beta chains. Rows are combined by CDR3 protein, so each entry shows the most common genes and DNA. Present in this sample are 400,000 to 500,000 distinct CDR3 sequences, over 15% of which were seen just once. The ten largest clones add up to around 8% of the sample. Sequencing was done on a sample of PBMCs or a T cell subset sorted from them (not recorded which). These receptors all come from an adult woman who had mild COVID-19 (a few samples of this study predate the infection). The sample titles of this study are shuffled in the database, so cell type and time point are left out; the donor was told from shared clones.

This clonotype was seen a handful of times. CDR3 protein: CASSMQGGLTEAFF. CDR3 nucleotides: TGTGCCAGTAGTATGCAGGGAGGCCTCACTGAAGCTTTCTTT. This chain joins TRBV19 and TRBJ1-1, with D tentatively TRBD1 (5 bases). The germline V gene encodes CDR1 LNHDA and CDR2 SQIVND (reference sequence). V was shortened by 3 bases and J by 4 bases, with 12 bases between the two germline ends. The CDR3 extends over 14 amino acids.

This clonotype was recorded a few times. The chain recombines TRBV7-6 with TRBJ2-7; TRBD1 matches at 9 bases. Germline V lookup: CDR1 SGHVS, CDR2 FNYEAQ. The V and J ends lost 4 bases and 6 bases, in that order; junction bases with no gene match: 4. This CDR3 is built from 13 residues. Here the CDR3 reads CASSSYRGREQYF. The CDR3 DNA reads TGTGCCAGCAGCTCCTACAGGGGGCGCGAGCAGTACTTC.

This clonotype was observed a handful of times. The chain has TRBV30 and TRBJ1-5; D gene unclear. V lost 2 bases and J 6 bases, leaving 11 bases between the germline ends. Germline-derived CDR1 and CDR2 are GTSNPN and SVGIG (reference sequence). The CDR3 extends over 13 amino acids. The CDR3 nucleotides are TGTGCCTGGAGTATAGTAGGCAGTCAGCCCCAGCATTTT. Translating gives CAWSIVGSQPQHF. Combining the CDR3 with reference TRBV30 and TRBJ1-5 gives the whole variable domain SQTIHQWPATLVQPVGSPLSLECTVEGTSNPNLYWYRQAAGRGLQLLFYSVGIGQISSEVPQNLSASRPQDRQFILSSKKLLLSDSGFYLCAWSIVGSQPQHFGDGTRLSIL.

The CDR3 here is CSVVPGHATTDTQYF. Written as DNA, the CDR3 is TGCAGCGTTGTTCCGGGACATGCAACCACAGATACGCAGTATTTT. This chain uses TRBV29-1 with TRBJ2-3, with D tentatively TRBD1 (6 bases). Germline V lookup: CDR1 SQVTM, CDR2 ANQGSEA. This CDR3 has 15 residues. V gave up 4 bases and J gave up 2 bases, with 16 bases separating them.

The gene calls are TRBV12-3 or TRBV12-4 and TRBJ2-5; the D gene is possibly TRBD2 (5 bases). This CDR3 region has 14 residues. Trimming removed 0 bases from V and 5 bases from J, with 10 bases in between. CDR3 in DNA: TGTGCCAGCAGTTTAGCGCGGAGAGGGGAGACCCAGTACTTC. Translating gives CASSLARRGETQYF.

The V gene is TRBV7-2, the J gene TRBJ2-5; 9 bases fit TRBD2. This CDR3 contains 14 residues. The germline gives CDR1 SGHTA, CDR2 FQGNSA. V lost 1 base and J lost 7; bases outside the gene matches: 4. The CDR3: CASSLGLAGLTQYF. As DNA, the CDR3 is TGTGCCAGCAGCTTAGGTCTAGCGGGATTGACCCAGTACTTC.

J is TRBJ2-7 and V is TRBV2, with 8 nucleotides matching TRBD1. This CDR3 spans 16 amino acids. Trimming removed 3 bases from V and 2 bases from J; junction bases left unmatched: 9. Germline V gives CDR1 SNHLY, CDR2 FYNNEI. For the CDR3, the DNA is TGTGCCAGCAGTGATCCCCTCAGGGGGCCAACCTACGAGCAGTACTTC. Encoded protein: CASSDPLRGPTYEQYF.

The V call is TRBV6-2 or TRBV6-3, the J call TRBJ2-1; a possible D gene is TRBD1 (6 bases). V shed 10 bases and J shed 2 bases, with 18 bases lying between them. Germline CDR1 MNHEY, CDR2 SVGEGT. CDR3 length: 15 amino acids. Written as DNA, the CDR3 is TGTGCCACCCATGTGGGCAGGGGTACCTACAATGAGCAGTTCTTC. Protein sequence: CATHVGRGTYNEQFF.

The table lists this clonotype with a few counts. The chain has TRBV7-3 and TRBJ1-1; the D is unclear. This CDR3 is 11 amino acids long. With 11 bases removed from V and 4 bases from J, the gap between germline ends came to 11 bases. Germline V gene lookup returns CDR1 SGHTA and CDR2 FQGTGA. The CDR3 bases are TGTGCCTGCGGCAGAACCACTGAAGCTTTCTTT. Protein product: CACGRTTEAFF.

This clonotype was observed a handful of times. V is TRBV5-6 and J is TRBJ2-3; perhaps TRBD1 as D (6 bases). The CDR3 consists of 16 residues. V dropped 1 base and J dropped 1 base, with 13 bases sitting between them. Germline V gene sequence: CDR1 SGHDT, CDR2 YYEEEE. CDR3 loop: CASSLTGSIGTDTQYF. DNA for the CDR3: TGTGCCAGCAGCTTGACAGGGAGTATTGGCACAGATACGCAGTATTTT.

This clonotype was seen a handful of times. V and J are TRBV5-1 and TRBJ1-2; D unclear. The CDR3 sequence is 14 residues long. V was trimmed by 1 base and J by 2 bases, leaving 9 bases between them. CDR1 and CDR2 from the germline V gene are SGHRS and YFSETQ. Here the CDR3 reads CASSLNPQNYGYTF. CDR3 coding DNA: TGCGCCAGCAGCTTGAACCCTCAGAACTATGGCTACACCTTC.

V and J are TRBV5-1 and TRBJ2-2, with D perhaps TRBD2 (6 bases). The germline gives CDR1 SGHRS, CDR2 YFSETQ. Trimming pared 5 bases from V and 6 bases from J, leaving 14 bases between. This CDR3 comprises 14 residues. CDR3 nucleotide sequence: TGCGCCAGCAGTTCTACTAGCCGCCCCGGGGAGCTGTTTTTT. Amino acids: CASSSTSRPGELFF.

The chain is built from TRBV27 and TRBJ1-1, with D possibly TRBD1 on 6 matching bases. This CDR3 is 15 amino acids long. Trimming stripped 2 bases from V and 4 bases from J, with 14 bases between. Germline V gene lookup returns CDR1 MNHEY and CDR2 SMNVEV (reference sequence). CDR3 protein: CASSLVQGGVTEAFF. The CDR3 DNA reads TGTGCCAGCAGTTTAGTACAGGGTGGGGTCACTGAAGCTTTCTTT.

The CDR3 protein is CSASSTRDRRGYTF. The DNA for the CDR3 is TGCAGTGCTAGCTCTACGAGGGACAGGAGGGGCTACACCTTC. The rearrangement links TRBV20-1 to TRBJ1-2; 8 nucleotides line up with TRBD1. The V gene end was trimmed by 3 bases and the J gene end by 8 bases; junction bases not matched to a gene: 11. There are 14 residues in the CDR3. Germline V gene data show CDR1 as DFQATT and CDR2 as SNEGSKA (reference sequence).

The chain has TRBV4-1 and TRBJ1-2; perhaps TRBD1 as D (6 bases). Germline assignment: CDR1 MGHRA and CDR2 YSYEKL. This CDR3 has 16 amino acids. V was clipped by 3 bases and J by 0 bases, with 14 bases between them. The CDR3 here is CASSQPREGANYGYTF. As DNA, the CDR3 is TGCGCCAGCAGCCAGCCCAGGGAGGGGGCTAACTATGGCTACACCTTC.

The chain joins TRBV7-7 to TRBJ2-5, with D perhaps being TRBD1 or TRBD2 (5 bases each). Trimming pared 1 base from V and 5 bases from J, leaving 14 bases between. CDR1 is SSHAT, CDR2 FNYEAQ, per germline (reference sequence). This CDR3 is built from 15 residues. This CDR3 reads CASSLVGGSWETQYF. For the CDR3, the DNA is TGTGCCAGCAGCTTAGTTGGGGGATCTTGGGAGACCCAGTACTTC.

This clonotype was found a few times. The chain links TRBV7-9 to TRBJ2-2; D is unresolved. V was trimmed by 4 bases and J by 3 bases, leaving 6 bases between them. The germline V gene has CDR1 SEHNR and CDR2 FQNEAQ (reference sequence). The CDR3 extends over 13 amino acids. The CDR3 coding sequence is TGTGCCAGCAGCTCGGCCCACACCGGGGAGCTGTTTTTT. Its protein is CASSSAHTGELFF.

Only a few counts were recorded for this clonotype. The chain couples TRBV7-2 to TRBJ1-5, with D unresolved. The CDR3 totals 13 residues. V was trimmed by 2 bases and J by 4 bases, leaving 6 bases between them. Germline V gene sequence: CDR1 SGHTA, CDR2 FQGNSA. In nucleotides, the CDR3 is TGTGCCAGCAGCTTACAGCAGAATCAGCCCCAGCATTTT. Its translation: CASSLQQNQPQHF.

The chain links TRBV20-1 to TRBJ2-1; the D call may be TRBD1 or TRBD2 (5 bases each). The CDR3 consists of 15 residues. V lost 0 bases and J 2 bases, leaving 11 bases between the germline ends. Germline values: CDR1 DFQATT, CDR2 SNEGSKA (reference sequence). The CDR3: CSARDRDAPYNEQFF. The CDR3 coding sequence is TGCAGTGCTAGAGATCGGGACGCGCCCTACAATGAGCAGTTCTTC.

This clonotype has more than one count but fewer than ten. This chain joins TRBV27 and TRBJ1-2, with D possibly TRBD1 on 5 matching bases. The length of the CDR3 is 13 residues. The germline V gene has CDR1 MNHEY and CDR2 SMNVEV (reference sequence). V was pared by 5 bases and J by 7 bases, with 14 bases between. CDR3 sequence (DNA): TGTGCCAGCAGTCCATCGGGCGGGGGTGGCTACACCTTC. Its protein is CASSPSGGGGYTF.

V and J are TRBV29-1 and TRBJ2-3; D is undetermined. Between the trimmed V and J ends, which lost 7 bases and 2 bases, there was a span of 19 bases. Germline V gene lookup returns CDR1 SQVTM and CDR2 ANQGSEA. The CDR3 has 15 amino acids. The CDR3 nucleotides read TGCAGCGGCAGGATTCTAGTGTCTTCCACAGATACGCAGTATTTT. Translation gives CSGRILVSSTDTQYF.

The J gene is TRBJ2-2, the V gene TRBV6-4, with D possibly matching TRBD1 (5 bases). V dropped 4 bases and J dropped 6 bases, with 12 bases sitting between them. Germline assignment: CDR1 MRHNA and CDR2 SNTAGT. This CDR3 is 14 amino acids long. In DNA, the CDR3 is TGTGCCAGCAGTGCAATCAGGGAATCCGGGGAGCTGTTTTTT. Translated, it gives CASSAIRESGELFF.

The chain is built from TRBV30 and TRBJ1-5; 9 bases are shared with TRBD1. J lost 7 bases, V lost 4 bases, and 8 bases had no gene match. The CDR3 contains 14 residues. From germline, CDR1 is GTSNPN and CDR2 SVGIG (reference sequence). Written as DNA, the CDR3 is TGTGCCTGGACCGCGGGACAGGGTTCCCAGCCCCAGCATTTT. This translates into CAWTAGQGSQPQHF.

The J gene is TRBJ2-2, the V gene TRBV12-3 or TRBV12-4, with no clear D. This CDR3 has 15 residues. Trimming cost V 6 bases and J 3 bases, with 14 bases left between them. Written as DNA, the CDR3 is TGTGCCAGCAGCCTAAGGGTCCTCTACACCGGGGAGCTGTTTTTT. Translation: CASSLRVLYTGELFF.

There are a few counts of this clonotype. The V call is TRBV27, the J call TRBJ2-3, with 7 bases matching TRBD2. Germline assignment: CDR1 MNHEY and CDR2 SMNVEV (reference sequence). With 6 bases clipped from V and 0 bases from J, the junction kept 12 bases outside the gene matches. The CDR3 contains 17 residues. The CDR3 sequence is CASSWSGIPPSTDTQYF. The CDR3 bases are TGTGCCAGCAGCTGGAGCGGGATCCCCCCTAGCACAGATACGCAGTATTTT.

This clonotype was seen a few times. The chain employs TRBV7-9 and TRBJ1-2, with D maybe TRBD1 (6 bases). The germline V and J ends were trimmed by 4 bases and 8 bases, with 14 bases remaining between them. The CDR3 loop spans 13 amino acids. Germline loops: CDR1 SEHNR, CDR2 FQNEAQ (reference sequence). The CDR3 is CASSWAGARGYTF. As DNA, the CDR3 is TGTGCCAGCAGCTGGGCGGGGGCGCGAGGCTACACCTTC.

The rearrangement joins TRBV18 to TRBJ2-7; no reliable D call. The V end was cut by 3 bases, the J end by 4 bases, with 10 bases between. Germline CDR1 and CDR2: KGHSH and LQKENI. CDR3 size: 13 residues. The CDR3 sequence is CASSPSSRYEQYF. CDR3 nucleotide sequence: TGTGCCAGCTCACCGTCTAGTCGGTACGAGCAGTACTTC.

This rearrangement joins TRBV29-1 to TRBJ2-1; D perhaps matches TRBD2 (6 bases). V was trimmed by 3 bases and J by 5 bases, leaving 11 bases between them. Per germline, CDR1 SQVTM and CDR2 ANQGSEA. The CDR3 totals 13 residues. The CDR3 region has the DNA TGCAGCGTTGAGGTCGGGGAGGACAATGAGCAGTTCTTC. It encodes CSVEVGEDNEQFF.

The chain joins TRBV30 to TRBJ1-5, with TRBD1 matching 10 bases. The trim removed 4 bases at V and 6 bases at J, leaving 12 bases unmatched. Germline CDR1 and CDR2: GTSNPN and SVGIG (reference sequence). The CDR3 runs to 16 residues. The CDR3 loop is CAWTPRTGTGVQPQHF. As DNA, the CDR3 is TGTGCCTGGACCCCAAGGACCGGGACAGGGGTTCAGCCCCAGCATTTT.

This clonotype was detected only a few times. V is TRBV10-3 and J is TRBJ1-5; D is uncertain. The CDR3 runs 15 residues. V lost 0 bases and J 1 base, leaving 7 bases between the germline ends. Germline CDR1 ENHRY, CDR2 SYGVKD. The CDR3 nucleotides read TGTGCCATCAGTGAGTCGACGGGAAGCAATCAGCCCCAGCATTTT. Translated: CAISESTGSNQPQHF.

V usage is TRBV7-3 and J usage is TRBJ2-3; D is uncertain. CDR1 and CDR2 from the germline V gene are SGHTA and FQGTGA. The V end lost 1 base, the J end lost 2 bases, and 7 bases lay between the germline ends. This CDR3 is built from 14 residues. The CDR3 here is CASSLRAITDTQYF. DNA of the CDR3: TGTGCCAGCAGCTTAAGGGCAATCACAGATACGCAGTATTTT.

The rearrangement links TRBV18 to TRBJ2-3; no definite D call. This CDR3 is 16 amino acids long. Looked up from germline, CDR1 is KGHSH and CDR2 is LQKENI. V shed 4 bases and J shed 0 bases, with 14 bases lying between them. The CDR3 protein is CASSRELLSSTDTQYF. As DNA, the CDR3 is TGTGCCAGCTCACGAGAGTTGCTCTCTAGCACAGATACGCAGTATTTT.